This T cell receptor beta chain is drawn from a study of identical twins. Overall study results and limits: An excess of low generation probability was shown by twin-shared out-of-frame alpha sequences. Potential partial confounding of zero-insertion analyses by invariant MAIT and iNKT cells was noted. With beta out-of-frame sequences, excess sharing by twins was weaker.

Germline V lookup: CDR1 LGHNT, CDR2 FRNRAP. The length of the CDR3 is 14 residues. TCRdb reanalysed the 5' RACE reads using MiXCR and keeps one entry per CDR3 protein. The top ten clones hold less than 0.35% of a sample with more than 1.5 million distinct CDR3 sequences, about 30% of them seen once. As concerns this clonotype: Its antigen is still unknown. One end of the junction fails to match germline, which may point to a read error.

The source material was cord blood. The clonotype comes from a newborn girl in good health. V and J are TRBV12-5 and TRBJ2-5, with D hard to call. The CDR3 protein is CASGVVNSQETQYF. CDR3 sequence (DNA): TGTGCTAGTGGTGTGGTAAACAGCCAAGAGACCCAGTACTTC. Using reference TRBV12-5 and TRBJ2-5 for the parts outside the CDR3, the full variable domain is DARVTQTPRHKVTEMGQEVTMRCQPILGHNTVFWYRQTMMQGLELLAYFRNRAPLDDSGMPKDRFSAEMPDATLATLKIQPSEPRDSAVYFCASGVVNSQETQYFGPGTRLLVL.